The following is a TCR beta chain sequence with its context. The data stem from a study of blood T cell repertoires in COVID-19. Study-level background: From the United States, Italy and Spain came samples of acute and convalescent COVID-19.

The V gene lost 11 bases and the J gene lost 0 bases, with 13 bases spanning the gap. The CDR3 sequence is 13 residues long. In germline, CDR1 is ENHRY, CDR2 SYGVKD. Some clones are missing from TCRdb's copy, which holds only in-frame ones; the method was immunoSEQ multiplex PCR. The repertoire holds 200,000 to 250,000 clones, with roughly 85% as singletons. The receptor comes from a woman aged 70-85 years with COVID-19, enrolled during active disease. The V call is TRBV10-3, the J call TRBJ1-1; possible D gene TRBD1, 6 bases. The sample comprised peripheral blood. CDR3 sequence reads: CAVRTVMNTEAFF. Here the CDR3 DNA reads TGTGCCGTTCGGACAGTCATGAACACTGAAGCTTTCTTT.